What follows are 26 T cell receptor beta chains derived from one specimen sequenced in a study of response to subunit inactivated influenza vaccine. Each CDR3 protein is one row after TCRdb ran MiXCR on the RT-PCR reads. The sample has around 710,000 distinct CDR3 sequences, 11% to 15% seen once. Specimen: PBMCs from blood, collected 14 to 15 days before vaccination. Receptors originate from a man between 45 and 60 years old who received an inactivated influenza vaccine.

This clonotype was counted only a few times. This chain uses TRBV19 with TRBJ2-1; D ambiguous. From germline, CDR1 is LNHDA and CDR2 SQIVND (reference sequence). This CDR3 is 11 amino acids long. V was cut by 5 bases and J by 8 bases, with 7 bases left in between. CDR3 nucleotides: TGTGCCAGTAGTTCAGTCTATGAGCAGTTCTTC. This encodes CASSSVYEQFF.

The chain recombines TRBV6-5 with TRBJ1-4, with a weak D call TRBD1 (6 bases). The CDR3 has 12 residues. Trimming removed 8 bases at V and 4 bases at J, with 8 bases between. Germline V gene sequence: CDR1 MNHEY, CDR2 SVGAGI. CDR3 in amino acids: CASGQINEKLFF. CDR3 in DNA: TGTGCCAGCGGACAGATTAATGAAAAACTGTTTTTT.

This clonotype was seen more than once but under ten times. The chain employs TRBV12-3 or TRBV12-4 and TRBJ2-1, with unresolved D. Trimming removed 6 bases from V and 0 bases from J, with 6 bases in between. CDR3 length equals 13 residues. The DNA for the CDR3 is TGTGCCAGCAGGAAGTTCTCCTACAATGAGCAGTTCTTC. This codes for CASRKFSYNEQFF.

This clonotype was recorded a few times. The chain couples TRBV20-1 to TRBJ2-3; 11 bases fit TRBD2. The V and J ends lost 2 bases and 2 bases, in that order; junction bases with no gene match: 3. The CDR3 has 15 residues. The germline V gene has CDR1 DFQATT and CDR2 SNEGSKA (reference sequence). The CDR3 DNA sequence: TGCAGTGCTAGACGACTAGCGGGACCCACAGATACGCAGTATTTT. It translates to CSARRLAGPTDTQYF.

This clonotype was seen repeatedly, ten times or more. V usage is TRBV12-3 or TRBV12-4 and J usage is TRBJ1-6; 7 bases match TRBD1. Trimming at V came to 6 bases and at J to 7 bases, leaving 3 bases not matched to a gene. This CDR3 has 13 residues. The DNA of the CDR3 is TGTGCCAGCAGACAGGGACAGAATTCACCCCTCCACTTT. Translating it yields CASRQGQNSPLHF.

This clonotype appeared a few times. The chain carries TRBV12-3 or TRBV12-4 and TRBJ2-2; perhaps TRBD1 as D (5 bases). The CDR3 sequence is 15 residues long. V was trimmed by 10 bases and J by 1 base, leaving 16 bases between them. CDR3 DNA sequence: TGTGCCATACAGGTTACAGGCGAGAACACCGGGGAGCTGTTTTTT. Translating gives CAIQVTGENTGELFF.

This rearrangement joins TRBV7-9 to TRBJ1-4; TRBD1 is a possible D gene (6 bases). This CDR3 has 15 amino acids. CDR1 and CDR2 (germline): SEHNR, FQNEAQ (reference sequence). The ends were cut back, 4 bases at V and 5 bases at J, with 14 bases in the middle. The CDR3 protein is CASSSTRTENEKLFF. CDR3 DNA sequence: TGTGCCAGCAGCTCCACCAGGACAGAAAATGAAAAACTGTTTTTT.

The V gene is TRBV12-3 or TRBV12-4, the J gene TRBJ2-2, with TRBD2 identical over 13 bases. With V trimmed by 5 bases and J by 1 base, 13 bases remained unmatched. This CDR3 has 20 residues. DNA for the CDR3: TGTGCCAGCAGTACCCCAAGGAGGGGACTAGCGGGGCAGAACACCGGGGAGCTGTTTTTT. As protein: CASSTPRRGLAGQNTGELFF.

In this sample, this clonotype turned up many times. The chain has TRBV12-3 or TRBV12-4 and TRBJ2-5, with D tentatively TRBD1 (6 bases). The CDR3 extends over 14 amino acids. With 7 bases removed from V and 3 bases from J, the gap between germline ends came to 15 bases. DNA of the CDR3: TGTGCCAGCACCGACTACTCAGGGGAAGAGACCCAGTACTTC. Protein product: CASTDYSGEETQYF.

This clonotype was picked up a small number of times. The genes are TRBV6-5 and TRBJ2-3, with D possibly TRBD1 on 6 matching bases. The V gene's germline CDR1 is MNHEY and CDR2 SVGAGI. The V gene lost 4 bases and the J gene lost 2 bases, with 25 bases spanning the gap. The CDR3 is 19 residues long. The chain's CDR3 is CASSFPQRDTRRNTDTQYF. As DNA, the CDR3 is TGTGCCAGCAGTTTCCCGCAAAGGGACACCCGTAGGAACACAGATACGCAGTATTTT.

This chain uses TRBV15 with TRBJ1-3; 9 nucleotides align to TRBD1. The CDR3 spans 14 residues. The V gene's germline CDR1 is LNHNV and CDR2 YYDKDF (reference sequence). Losses at the gene ends were 0 bases for V and 9 bases for J; bases not matched to a gene: 3. CDR3 amino acids: CATSREQGASTIYF. In nucleotides, the CDR3 is TGTGCCACCAGCAGAGAACAGGGGGCAAGCACCATATATTTT.

In this sample, this clonotype turned up a few times. The chain employs TRBV5-1 and TRBJ2-7; 7 bases fit TRBD1. Germline CDR1 is SGHRS and CDR2 is YFSETQ. The V and J ends lost 7 bases and 7 bases, in that order; junction bases with no gene match: 17. The length of the CDR3 is 15 residues. In nucleotides, the CDR3 is TGCGCCAGCTCGAAAGGGCGGCTACAGGGGAAGGAGCAGTACTTC. Translated, it gives CASSKGRLQGKEQYF. Complete variable domain (other parts from reference TRBV5-1 and TRBJ2-7): KAGVTQTPRYLIKTRGQQVTLSCSPISGHRSVSWYQQTPGQGLQFLFEYFSETQRNKGNFPGRFSGRQFSNSRSEMNVSTLELGDSALYLCASSKGRLQGKEQYFGPGTRLTVT.

This clonotype has a handful of counts. This chain links TRBV15 with TRBJ1-5; D not resolved. Germline V gene data show CDR1 as LNHNV and CDR2 as YYDKDF (reference sequence). This CDR3 spans 16 amino acids. Trimming stripped 5 bases from V and 0 bases from J, with 14 bases between. CDR3 region: CATSGRGLNSNQPQHF. CDR3 bases: TGTGCCACCAGCGGACGGGGATTAAATAGCAATCAGCCCCAGCATTTT.

In this sample, this clonotype turned up many times. The chain couples TRBV7-9 to TRBJ2-2; 7 bases match TRBD1. The CDR3 extends over 15 amino acids. From germline, CDR1 is SEHNR and CDR2 FQNEAQ (reference sequence). V shed 4 bases and J 0 bases; nucleotides not matched to a gene: 2. DNA for the CDR3: TGTGCCAGCAGCTCGGGACAGTCGAACACCGGGGAGCTGTTTTTT. Translated, it gives CASSSGQSNTGELFF.

This chain joins TRBV9 and TRBJ2-2, with D hard to call. V shed 0 bases and J shed 4 bases, with 4 bases lying between them. The CDR3 spans 13 residues. Germline lookup yields CDR1 SGDLS and CDR2 YYNGEE. CDR3 region: CASSVEVTGELFF. For the CDR3, the DNA is TGTGCCAGCAGCGTAGAAGTCACCGGGGAGCTGTTTTTT. Together with reference TRBV9 and TRBJ2-2, the CDR3 gives the full variable domain: DSGVTQTPKHLITATGQRVTLRCSPRSGDLSVYWYQQSLDQGLQFLIQYYNGEERAKGNILERFSAQQFPDLHSELNLSSLELGDSALYFCASSVEVTGELFFGEGSRLTVL.

The chain employs TRBV14 and TRBJ2-5; D is perhaps TRBD1 (6 bases). Between the trimmed V and J ends, which lost 1 base and 3 bases, there was a span of 12 bases. The CDR3 contains 15 residues. Germline V gene lookup returns CDR1 SGHDN and CDR2 FVKESK. The CDR3 DNA reads TGTGCCAGCAGCCAAGCCATCCGGGACAAAGAGACCCAGTACTTC. The encoded protein is CASSQAIRDKETQYF.

About this clonotype: Just one base apart from a much larger clone, this may be a read error. This rearrangement joins TRBV12-3 or TRBV12-4 to TRBJ2-2; D is unresolved. This CDR3 comprises 12 residues. CDR3 residues: CAGSRATGELFF. The CDR3 DNA reads TGTGCCGGCAGCCGGGCCACCGGGGAGCTGTTTTTT.

This clonotype has ten or more counts. CDR3 bases: TGTGCCAGCAGTTCACCAGCCAAAAACATTCAGTACTTC. Its translation: CASSSPAKNIQYF. The V gene is TRBV6-2 or TRBV6-3, the J gene TRBJ2-4; no clear D. The CDR3 has 13 amino acids. Between the trimmed V and J ends, which lost 4 bases and 0 bases, there was a span of 4 bases. Per the germline V gene, CDR1 is MNHEY and CDR2 is SVGEGT.

This clonotype has at least ten counts. The chain combines TRBV5-1 with TRBJ2-1, with a possible D match to TRBD1 (5 bases). Germline V lookup: CDR1 SGHRS, CDR2 YFSETQ. V was pared by 0 bases and J by 3 bases, with 13 bases between. The CDR3 contains 16 residues. CDR3 in amino acids: CASSLAGQNYYNEQFF. Written as DNA, the CDR3 is TGCGCCAGCAGCTTGGCAGGACAAAATTACTACAATGAGCAGTTCTTC.

This sequence joins TRBV6-1 and TRBJ1-6, with TRBD1 as a possible D gene (6 bases). The CDR3 contains 19 residues. CDR1 and CDR2 from the germline V gene are MNHNS and SASEGT. The germline V and J ends were trimmed by 2 bases and 3 bases, with 20 bases remaining between them. The CDR3 region is CASSETANPGVHYNSPLHF. The CDR3 bases are TGTGCCAGCAGTGAAACCGCGAACCCAGGGGTCCACTATAATTCACCCCTCCACTTT.

This clonotype was seen more than once but under ten times. The rearrangement joins TRBV4-2 to TRBJ1-4, with D unclear. From germline, CDR1 is LGHNA and CDR2 YNFKEQ. Trimming shortened V by 0 bases and J by 4 bases, and 6 bases separated the two germline ends. CDR3 length: 14 residues. Here the CDR3 DNA reads TGTGCCAGCAGCCAAGATTCTCTTAATGAAAAACTGTTTTTT. Residues: CASSQDSLNEKLFF.

The rearrangement links TRBV9 to TRBJ2-7, with 11 bases matching TRBD2. Unmatched junction bases numbered 7, after V lost 3 bases and J lost 2 bases. Germline CDR1 and CDR2: SGDLS and YYNGEE. The CDR3 length is 16 residues. CDR3 coding DNA: TGTGCCAGCAGCGGAGCGGGACTAGCGGCAGCCTACGAGCAGTACTTC. Translation gives CASSGAGLAAAYEQYF. Based on the CDR3 plus reference TRBV9 and TRBJ2-7, the full variable domain is DSGVTQTPKHLITATGQRVTLRCSPRSGDLSVYWYQQSLDQGLQFLIQYYNGEERAKGNILERFSAQQFPDLHSELNLSSLELGDSALYFCASSGAGLAAAYEQYFGPGTRLTVT.

V usage is TRBV6-1 and J usage is TRBJ2-2; the D is unclear. CDR3 length equals 14 residues. Looked up from germline, CDR1 is MNHNS and CDR2 is SASEGT. V shed 2 bases and J shed 1 base, with 5 bases lying between them. CDR3 nucleotides: TGTGCCAGCAGTGAAAATAGGAACACCGGGGAGCTGTTTTTT. It is translated as CASSENRNTGELFF.

This clonotype was picked up a small number of times. This sequence joins TRBV5-1 and TRBJ1-3; 7 bases line up with TRBD1. Germline CDR1 and CDR2: SGHRS and YFSETQ. There are 16 residues in the CDR3. The trim removed 0 bases at V and 4 bases at J, leaving 7 bases unmatched. The CDR3 DNA reads as TGCGCCAGCAGCTTGGGGCCGACAGGGTACGGAAACACCATATATTTT. Amino acid sequence: CASSLGPTGYGNTIYF.

The chain combines TRBV6-5 with TRBJ2-1; a weak D match, TRBD1 (6 bases). The V end was cut by 2 bases, the J end by 4 bases, with 9 bases between. The CDR3 extends over 14 amino acids. The germline V gene has CDR1 MNHEY and CDR2 SVGAGI. CDR3 sequence: CASSYADRYNEQFF. Written as DNA, the CDR3 is TGTGCCAGCAGTTACGCGGACAGATACAATGAGCAGTTCTTC.

V gene TRBV27 combines with J gene TRBJ1-1, with D perhaps matching TRBD1 (5 bases). Trimming left V 8 bases short and J 4 bases short, with 11 bases between. This CDR3 contains 12 residues. Germline values: CDR1 MNHEY, CDR2 SMNVEV (reference sequence). CDR3 DNA: TGTGCCAGCGGGGCCCCGGTCACTGAAGCTTTCTTT. Protein sequence: CASGAPVTEAFF.